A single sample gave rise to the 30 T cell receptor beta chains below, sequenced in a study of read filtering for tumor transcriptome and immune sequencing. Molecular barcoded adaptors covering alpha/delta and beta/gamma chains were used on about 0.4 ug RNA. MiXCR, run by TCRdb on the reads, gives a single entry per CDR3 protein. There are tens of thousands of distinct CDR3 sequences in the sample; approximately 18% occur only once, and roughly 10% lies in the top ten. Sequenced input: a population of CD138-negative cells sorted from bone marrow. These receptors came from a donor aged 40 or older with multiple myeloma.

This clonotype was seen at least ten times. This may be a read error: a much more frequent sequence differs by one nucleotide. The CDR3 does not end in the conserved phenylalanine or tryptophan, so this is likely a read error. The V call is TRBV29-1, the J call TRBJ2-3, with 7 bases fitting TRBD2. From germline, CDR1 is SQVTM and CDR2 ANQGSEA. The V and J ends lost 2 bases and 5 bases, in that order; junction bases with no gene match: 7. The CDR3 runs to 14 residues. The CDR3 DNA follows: TGCAGCGTTGAACTACGACTAGCAGTAGATACGCAGTATCTT. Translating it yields CSVELRLAVDTQYL.

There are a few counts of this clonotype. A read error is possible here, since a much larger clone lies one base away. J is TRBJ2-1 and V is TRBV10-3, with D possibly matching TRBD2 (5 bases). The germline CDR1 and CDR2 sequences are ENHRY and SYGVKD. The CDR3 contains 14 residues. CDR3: CSISDQASIGEQFF. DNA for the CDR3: TGTTCCATCAGTGATCAAGCTAGCATTGGTGAGCAGTTCTTC.

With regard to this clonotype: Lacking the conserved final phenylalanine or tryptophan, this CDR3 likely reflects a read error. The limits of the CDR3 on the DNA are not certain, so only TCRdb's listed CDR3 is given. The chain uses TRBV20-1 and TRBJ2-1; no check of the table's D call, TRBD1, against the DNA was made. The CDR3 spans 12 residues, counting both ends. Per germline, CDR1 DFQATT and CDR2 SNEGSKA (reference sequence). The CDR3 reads CSARDLRDRRIL.

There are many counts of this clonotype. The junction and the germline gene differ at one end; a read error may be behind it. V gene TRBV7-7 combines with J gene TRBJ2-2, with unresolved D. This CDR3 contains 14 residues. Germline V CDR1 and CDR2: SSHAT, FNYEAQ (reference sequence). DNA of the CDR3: TGTGCTAGCAGCCCTCACACCGACACCGGGGAGCTGTTTTTT. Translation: CASSPHTDTGELFF.

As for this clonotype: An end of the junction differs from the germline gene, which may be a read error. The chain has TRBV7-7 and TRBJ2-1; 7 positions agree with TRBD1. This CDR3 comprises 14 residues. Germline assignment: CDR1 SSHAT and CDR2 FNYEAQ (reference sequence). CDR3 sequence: CASSQGQNYKEQFF. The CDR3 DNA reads TGTGCTAGCAGCCAGGGACAGAATTACAAAGAGCAGTTCTTC. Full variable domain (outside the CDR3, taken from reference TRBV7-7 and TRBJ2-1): GAGVSQSPRYKVTKRGQDVTLRCDPISSHATLYWYQQALGQGPEFLTYFNYEAQPDKSGLPSDRFSAERPEGSISTLTIQRTEQRDSAMYRCASSQGQNYKEQFFGPGTRLTVL.

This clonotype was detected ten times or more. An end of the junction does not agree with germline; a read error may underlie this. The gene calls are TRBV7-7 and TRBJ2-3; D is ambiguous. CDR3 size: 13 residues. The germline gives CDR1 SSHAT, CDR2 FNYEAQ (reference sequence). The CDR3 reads CASSSSTYDTQYF. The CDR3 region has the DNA TGTGCTAGCAGCTCCTCCACCTACGATACGCAGTATTTT. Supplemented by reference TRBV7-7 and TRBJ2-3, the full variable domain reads GAGVSQSPRYKVTKRGQDVTLRCDPISSHATLYWYQQALGQGPEFLTYFNYEAQPDKSGLPSDRFSAERPEGSISTLTIQRTEQRDSAMYRCASSSSTYDTQYFGPGTRLTVL.

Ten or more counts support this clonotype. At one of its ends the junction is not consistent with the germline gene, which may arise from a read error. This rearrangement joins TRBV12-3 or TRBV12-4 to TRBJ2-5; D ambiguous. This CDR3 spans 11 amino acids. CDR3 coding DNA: TGTGCCAGCAGCTTAGAGGAGACCCAGTACTTC. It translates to CASSLEETQYF.

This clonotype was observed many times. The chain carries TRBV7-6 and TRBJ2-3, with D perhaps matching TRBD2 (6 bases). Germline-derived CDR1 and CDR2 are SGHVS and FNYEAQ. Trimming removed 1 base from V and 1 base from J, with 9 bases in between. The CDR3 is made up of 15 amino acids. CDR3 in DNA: TGTGCCAGCAGCTTAGTGGCTAGCGGCACAGATACGCAGTATTTT. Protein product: CASSLVASGTDTQYF.

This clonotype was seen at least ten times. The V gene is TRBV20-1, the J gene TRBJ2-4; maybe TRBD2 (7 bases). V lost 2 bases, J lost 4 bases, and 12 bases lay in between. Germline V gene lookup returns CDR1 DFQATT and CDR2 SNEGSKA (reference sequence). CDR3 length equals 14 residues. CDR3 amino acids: CSARRGGSKNIQYF. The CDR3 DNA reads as TGCAGTGCTAGAAGGGGGGGCTCAAAAAACATTCAGTACTTC.

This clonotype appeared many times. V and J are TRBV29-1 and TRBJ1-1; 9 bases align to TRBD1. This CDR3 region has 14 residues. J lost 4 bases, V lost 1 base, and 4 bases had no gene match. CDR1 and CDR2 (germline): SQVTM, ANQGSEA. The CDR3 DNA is TGCAGCGTTGAAGGAGTGACAGGGGGCACTGAAGCTTTCTTT. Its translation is CSVEGVTGGTEAFF.

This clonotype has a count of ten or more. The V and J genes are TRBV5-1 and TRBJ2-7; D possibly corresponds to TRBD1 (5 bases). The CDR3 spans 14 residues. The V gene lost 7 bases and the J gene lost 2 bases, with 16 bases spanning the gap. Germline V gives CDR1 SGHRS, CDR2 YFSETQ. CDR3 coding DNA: TGCGCCAGCGGGATTTCAGGGTCCGCCTACGAGCAGTACTTC. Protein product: CASGISGSAYEQYF.

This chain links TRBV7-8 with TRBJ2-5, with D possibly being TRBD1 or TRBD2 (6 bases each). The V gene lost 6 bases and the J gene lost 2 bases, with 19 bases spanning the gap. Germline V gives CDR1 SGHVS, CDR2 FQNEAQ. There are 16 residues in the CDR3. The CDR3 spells CASREGDLRIQETQYF. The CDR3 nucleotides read TGTGCCAGCAGGGAGGGGGATTTACGTATACAAGAGACCCAGTACTTC. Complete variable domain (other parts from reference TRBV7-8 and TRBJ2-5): GAGVSQSPRYKVAKRGQDVALRCDPISGHVSLFWYQQALGQGPEFLTYFQNEAQLDKSGLPSDRFFAERPEGSVSTLKIQRTQQEDSAVYLCASREGDLRIQETQYFGPGTRLLVL.

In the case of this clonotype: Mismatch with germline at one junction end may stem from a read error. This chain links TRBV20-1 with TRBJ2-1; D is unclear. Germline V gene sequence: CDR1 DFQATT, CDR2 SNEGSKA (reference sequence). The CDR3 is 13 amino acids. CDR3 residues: CSARVGEYNEQFF. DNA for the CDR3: TGCAGCGCTAGAGTCGGTGAGTACAATGAGCAGTTCTTC.

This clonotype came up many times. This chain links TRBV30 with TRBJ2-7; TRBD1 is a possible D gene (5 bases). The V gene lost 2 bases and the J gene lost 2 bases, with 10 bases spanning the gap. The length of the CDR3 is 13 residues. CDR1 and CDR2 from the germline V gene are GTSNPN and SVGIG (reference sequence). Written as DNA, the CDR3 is TGTGCCTGGAGTCAGGACATCACCTACGAGCAGTACTTC. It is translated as CAWSQDITYEQYF.

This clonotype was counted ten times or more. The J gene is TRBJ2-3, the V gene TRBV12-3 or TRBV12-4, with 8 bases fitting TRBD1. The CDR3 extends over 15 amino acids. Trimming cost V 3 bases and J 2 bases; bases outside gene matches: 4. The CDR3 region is CASSFGQGPTDTQYF. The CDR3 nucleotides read TGTGCCAGCAGTTTCGGACAGGGACCCACAGATACGCAGTATTTT.

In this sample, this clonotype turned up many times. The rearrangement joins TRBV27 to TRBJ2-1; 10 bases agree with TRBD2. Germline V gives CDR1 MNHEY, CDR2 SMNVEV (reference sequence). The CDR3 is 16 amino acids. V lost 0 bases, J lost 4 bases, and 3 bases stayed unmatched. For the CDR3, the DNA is TGTGCCAGCAGTTTATCCGGTAGCGGGAGGTACAATGAGCAGTTCTTC. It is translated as CASSLSGSGRYNEQFF.

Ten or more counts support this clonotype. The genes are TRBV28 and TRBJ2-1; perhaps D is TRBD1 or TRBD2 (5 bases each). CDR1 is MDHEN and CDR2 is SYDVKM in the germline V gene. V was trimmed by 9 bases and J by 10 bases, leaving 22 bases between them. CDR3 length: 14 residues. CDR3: CARAGGLWQGEQFF. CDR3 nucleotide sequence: TGTGCCAGGGCTGGTGGACTCTGGCAGGGAGAGCAGTTCTTC.

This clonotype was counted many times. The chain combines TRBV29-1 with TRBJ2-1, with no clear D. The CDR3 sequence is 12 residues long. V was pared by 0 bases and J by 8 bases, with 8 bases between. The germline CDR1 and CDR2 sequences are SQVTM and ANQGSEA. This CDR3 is CSVEDSGDEQFF. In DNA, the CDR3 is TGCAGCGTTGAAGATTCAGGCGATGAGCAGTTCTTC.

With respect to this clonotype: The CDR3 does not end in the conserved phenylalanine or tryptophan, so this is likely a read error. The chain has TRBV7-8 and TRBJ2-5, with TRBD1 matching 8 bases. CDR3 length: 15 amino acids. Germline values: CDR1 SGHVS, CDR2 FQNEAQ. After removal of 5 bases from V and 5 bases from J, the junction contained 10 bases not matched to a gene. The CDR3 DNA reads TGTGCCAGCAGCCTAGGGGGCAGGGGGCGGGAGACCCAGTACCTC. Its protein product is CASSLGGRGRETQYL.

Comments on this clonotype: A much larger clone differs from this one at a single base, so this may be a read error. For the CDR3, the DNA is TGCGCCAGCAGTGAGTTGGACATTCAGCACTTC. Translation gives CASSELDIQHF. The chain joins TRBV10-2 to TRBJ2-4, with D perhaps matching TRBD1 (5 bases). Per germline, CDR1 WSHSY and CDR2 SAAADI. The CDR3 extends over 11 amino acids.

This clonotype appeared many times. The CDR3 reads CASSGGGGPNTGELFF. The CDR3 DNA reads as TGTGCCTCGTCTGGCGGGGGGGGACCGAACACCGGGGAGCTGTTTTTT. The rearrangement joins TRBV30 to TRBJ2-2; 9 bases agree with TRBD2. CDR1 and CDR2 (germline): GTSNPN, SVGIG (reference sequence). Trimming took 7 bases from V and 0 from J; bases not matched to a gene: 9. This CDR3 contains 16 residues.

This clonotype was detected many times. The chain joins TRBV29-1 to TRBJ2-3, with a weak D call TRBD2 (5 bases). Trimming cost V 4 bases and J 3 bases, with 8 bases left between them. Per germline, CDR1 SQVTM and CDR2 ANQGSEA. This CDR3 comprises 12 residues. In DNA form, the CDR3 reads TGCAGCGTTGTGACGGGGACAGATACGCAGTATTTT. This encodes CSVVTGTDTQYF.

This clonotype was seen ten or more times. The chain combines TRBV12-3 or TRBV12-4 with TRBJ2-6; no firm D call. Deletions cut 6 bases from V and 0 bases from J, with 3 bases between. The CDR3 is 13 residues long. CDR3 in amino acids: CASRTSGANVLTF. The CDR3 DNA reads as TGTGCCAGCAGGACCTCTGGGGCCAACGTCCTGACTTTC.

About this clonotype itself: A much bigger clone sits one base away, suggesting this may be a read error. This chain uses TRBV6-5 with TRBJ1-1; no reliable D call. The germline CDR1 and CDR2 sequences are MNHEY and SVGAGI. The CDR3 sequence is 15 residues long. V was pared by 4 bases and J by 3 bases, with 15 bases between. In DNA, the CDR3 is TGTGCCAGCAGTTCCAATACAGTACACGACACTGAAGCTTTCTTT. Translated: CASSSNTVHDTEAFF.

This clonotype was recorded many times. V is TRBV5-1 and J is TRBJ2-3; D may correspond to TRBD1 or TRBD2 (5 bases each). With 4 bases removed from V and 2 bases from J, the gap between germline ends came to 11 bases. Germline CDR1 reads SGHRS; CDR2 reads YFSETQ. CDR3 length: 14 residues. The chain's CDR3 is CASSLTGPTDTQYF. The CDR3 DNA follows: TGCGCCAGCAGCCTTACGGGGCCCACAGATACGCAGTATTTT.

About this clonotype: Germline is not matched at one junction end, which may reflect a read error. In nucleotides, the CDR3 is TGCAGTTCTACTCCTTATGGGGCGTACAATGAGCAGTTATTC. Its translation: CSSTPYGAYNEQLF. This sequence joins TRBV20-1 and TRBJ2-1; TRBD1 is a possible D gene (5 bases). The germline V gene encodes CDR1 DFQATT and CDR2 SNEGSKA (reference sequence). CDR3 length: 14 residues.

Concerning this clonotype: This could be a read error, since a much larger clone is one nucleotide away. The DNA for the CDR3 is TGTGCCAGCAGCTTGGGACTAGCTTCCGGGGAGCTGCTTTTT. Its protein product is CASSLGLASGELLF. This chain joins TRBV7-9 and TRBJ2-2; 9 bases align to TRBD2. The CDR3 consists of 14 residues. CDR1 is SEHNR, CDR2 FQNEAQ, per germline (reference sequence).

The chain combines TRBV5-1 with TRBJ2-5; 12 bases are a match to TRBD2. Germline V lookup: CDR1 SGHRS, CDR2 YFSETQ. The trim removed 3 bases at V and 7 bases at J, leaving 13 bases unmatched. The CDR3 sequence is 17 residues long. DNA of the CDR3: TGCGCCAGCAGCTCCACCACTAGCGGGGGGTCCCCAGGGACCCAGTACTTC. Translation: CASSSTTSGGSPGTQYF.

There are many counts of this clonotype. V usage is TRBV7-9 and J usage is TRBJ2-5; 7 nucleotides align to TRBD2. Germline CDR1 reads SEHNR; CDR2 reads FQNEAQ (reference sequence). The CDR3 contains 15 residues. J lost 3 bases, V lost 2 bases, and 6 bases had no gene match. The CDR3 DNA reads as TGTGCCAGCAGCTTAAATGTCCTAGCGGAAGAGACCCAGTACTTC. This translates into CASSLNVLAEETQYF.

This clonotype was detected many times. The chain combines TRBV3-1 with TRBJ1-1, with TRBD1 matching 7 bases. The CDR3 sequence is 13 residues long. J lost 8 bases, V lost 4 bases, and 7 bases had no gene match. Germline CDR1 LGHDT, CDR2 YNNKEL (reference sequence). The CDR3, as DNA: TGTGCCAGCAGCCCACCGACAGGGCGGGAAGCTTTCTTT. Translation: CASSPPTGREAFF.